The 5 T cell receptor beta chains listed next were all sequenced from one sample in a study of cytomegalovirus exposure and HLA in healthy donors. Researchers ran the PCR with 60 Vbeta and 13 Jbeta primers. Clones were sequenced by immunoSEQ multiplex PCR, and TCRdb holds only the in-frame ones, with some missing. The profile shows 200,000 or so clones, more than 65% of them singletons. The source material was PBMCs. These receptors all stem from a man aged 18 to 30 in good health and CMV-seronegative.

The chain carries TRBV7-2 and TRBJ1-3; TRBD1 is a possible D gene (6 bases). V gave up 5 bases and J gave up 0 bases, with 11 bases separating them. CDR1 SGHTA and CDR2 FQGNSA come from the germline V gene. The CDR3 spans 15 residues. The CDR3 loop reads CASSLRGPSGNTIYF. CDR3 coding DNA: TGTGCCAGCAGCCTCAGGGGACCCTCTGGAAACACCATATATTTT.

The V and J genes are TRBV5-1 and TRBJ2-3, with 8 bases matching TRBD2. Trimming cost V 4 bases and J 2 bases; bases outside gene matches: 6. The CDR3 contains 15 residues. CDR1 and CDR2 from the germline V gene are SGHRS and YFSETQ. CDR3 sequence: CASSRIAGNTDTQYF. In DNA, the CDR3 is TGCGCCAGCAGCAGAATAGCGGGAAACACAGATACGCAGTATTTT.

This chain connects TRBV29-1 to TRBJ2-7, with D perhaps TRBD1 (5 bases). V gave up 1 base and J gave up 5 bases, with 12 bases separating them. CDR3 length: 13 amino acids. CDR1 and CDR2 (germline): SQVTM, ANQGSEA. This CDR3 is CSVEAGLRDEQYF. The CDR3 bases are TGCAGCGTTGAAGCAGGGTTGCGCGACGAGCAGTACTTC.

V and J are TRBV29-1 and TRBJ2-5; D possibly corresponds to TRBD2 (5 bases). Germline values: CDR1 SQVTM, CDR2 ANQGSEA. This CDR3 region has 16 residues. Trimming removed 6 bases at V and 7 bases at J, with 27 bases between. CDR3 sequence: CSVRLGVGEGVGTQYF. CDR3 bases: TGCAGCGTCAGGTTGGGCGTCGGTGAGGGTGTGGGGACCCAGTACTTC.

The rearrangement links TRBV5-1 to TRBJ2-3, with D tentatively TRBD2 (5 bases). The CDR3 sequence is 14 residues long. Trimming pared 5 bases from V and 6 bases from J, leaving 16 bases between. CDR1 and CDR2 from the germline V gene are SGHRS and YFSETQ. The DNA for the CDR3 is TGCGCCAGCAGTTCCGGGTCAGGAGGTGATACGCAGTATTTT. It encodes CASSSGSGGDTQYF.